This is a list of T cell receptor beta chains from one sample in a study of human T cells and chemical hapten exposure. TCRdb re-called the RACE reads through MiXCR, storing one row per CDR3 protein. The sample has roughly 40,000 distinct CDR3 sequences; under 12% are singletons. This sample comprised whole blood, obtained in connection with sensitization to the hapten diphenylcyclopropenone (DPC). These receptors all come from a man younger than 40 with alopecia areata. Some clones in this sample may be carry-over from other donors' samples. Both conserved end residues are part of each CDR3. A D gene is named only where the DNA matches it firmly. Only part of the rows carry a size: once, few, many, or a class if the clone is expanded.

clone size | D gene | J gene | V gene | CDR3 DNA | CDR3 protein
many | NA | TRBJ1-2 | TRBV20-1 | TGCAGTGCTAGCCCTGTTAACTATGGCTACACCTTC | CSASPVNYGYTF
few | NA | TRBJ1-2 | TRBV12-3/TRBV12-4 | TGTGCCAGCAGTTTTATGGAGCTAGGATATGGCTACACCTTC | CASSFMELGYGYTF
NA | TRBD2 | TRBJ2-3 | TRBV2 | TGTGCCAGCAGCCCACTAGCGGGGGGCACAGATACGCAGTATTTT | CASSPLAGGTDTQYF
many | TRBD1 | TRBJ1-6 | TRBV5-4 | TGTGCCAGCAGCCAACCCGCGGGGGGGACAGGAAATTCACCCCTCCACTTT | CASSQPAGGTGNSPLHF
NA | NA | TRBJ2-3 | TRBV3-1 | TGTGCCAGCAGCCAAGATCCGCCAGATACGCAGTATTTT | CASSQDPPDTQYF
medium-sized | TRBD1 | TRBJ2-3 | TRBV28 | TGTGCCAGCAGCCTTCAAGAGTGGACAGGGTTCACAGATACGCAGTATTTT | CASSLQEWTGFTDTQYF
few | TRBD1 | TRBJ1-1 | TRBV15 | TGTGCCACCAGCAGACTGGGACAGAACGGGGACACTGAAGCTTTCTTT | CATSRLGQNGDTEAFF
few | NA | TRBJ2-5 | TRBV18 | TGTGCCAGCTCACCCCTCGGCGGGGGCCCCACGTGGGAGACCCAGTACTTC | CASSPLGGGPTWETQYF
few | NA | TRBJ1-1 | TRBV12-3/TRBV12-4 | TGTGCCAGCAGTCGAACGACAGGAGGTGGCACTGAAGCTTTCTTT | CASSRTTGGGTEAFF
few | NA | TRBJ2-6 | TRBV28 | TGTGCCAGCAGACCCGACAGGACCTCTGGGGCCAACGTCCTGACTTTC | CASRPDRTSGANVLTF
many | TRBD1 | TRBJ2-5 | TRBV7-6 | TGTGCCAGCAGCTTTACTGACAGGGGAAGAGAAGAGACCCAGTACTTC | CASSFTDRGREETQYF
many | NA | TRBJ2-3 | TRBV2 | TGTGCCAGCAGTGCCTTGGCGAGTAGCACAGATACGCAGTATTTT | CASSALASSTDTQYF
NA | TRBD2 | TRBJ2-5 | TRBV7-3 | TGTGCCAGCAGCTACACCGGGACTAGCGAGGGAGAGACCCAGTACTTC | CASSYTGTSEGETQYF
NA | NA | TRBJ1-5 | TRBV6-6 | TGTGCCAGCAGTTACTCAGATGGACAGTCCTATCAGCCCCAGCATTTT | CASSYSDGQSYQPQHF
many | NA | TRBJ1-2 | TRBV6-6 | TGTGCCAGCAGTTACTTCCTCGACAGGAGAGCTAACTATGGCTACACCTTC | CASSYFLDRRANYGYTF
many | TRBD2 | TRBJ2-5 | TRBV9 | TGTGCCAGCAGCGTAGGTGCGGGGGGCCTACGTGAGACCCAGTACTTC | CASSVGAGGLRETQYF
NA | NA | TRBJ2-1 | TRBV11-2 | TGTGCCAGCAGCTTTGGGCAGTACAATGAGCAGTTCTTC | CASSFGQYNEQFF
NA | NA | TRBJ1-2 | TRBV11-3 | TGTGCCAGCAGCCTGAGGGGTACAGGAGCTAACTATGGCTACACCTTC | CASSLRGTGANYGYTF
few | NA | TRBJ2-5 | TRBV10-3 | TGTGCCATCAGTGACGGACGGATGTACCAAGAGACCCAGTACTTC | CAISDGRMYQETQYF
NA | NA | TRBJ2-3 | TRBV10-3 | TGTGCCATCAGTGAAGACCGCACAGATACGCAGTATTTT | CAISEDRTDTQYF